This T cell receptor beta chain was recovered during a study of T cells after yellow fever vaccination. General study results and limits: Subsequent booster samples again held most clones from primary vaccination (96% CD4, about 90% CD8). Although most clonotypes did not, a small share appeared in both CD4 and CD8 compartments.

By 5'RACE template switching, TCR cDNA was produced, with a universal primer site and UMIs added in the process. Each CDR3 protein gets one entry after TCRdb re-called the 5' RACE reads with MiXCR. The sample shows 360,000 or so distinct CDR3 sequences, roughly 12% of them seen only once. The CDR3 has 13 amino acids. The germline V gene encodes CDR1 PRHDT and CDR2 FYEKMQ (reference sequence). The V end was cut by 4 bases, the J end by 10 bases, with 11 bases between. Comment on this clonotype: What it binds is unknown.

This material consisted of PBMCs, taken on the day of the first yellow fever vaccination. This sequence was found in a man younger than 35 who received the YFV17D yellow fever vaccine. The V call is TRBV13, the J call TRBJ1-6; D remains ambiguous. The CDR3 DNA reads TGTGCCAGCAGCTCCCTTAGTGGGTCACCCCTCCACTTT. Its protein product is CASSSLSGSPLHF.